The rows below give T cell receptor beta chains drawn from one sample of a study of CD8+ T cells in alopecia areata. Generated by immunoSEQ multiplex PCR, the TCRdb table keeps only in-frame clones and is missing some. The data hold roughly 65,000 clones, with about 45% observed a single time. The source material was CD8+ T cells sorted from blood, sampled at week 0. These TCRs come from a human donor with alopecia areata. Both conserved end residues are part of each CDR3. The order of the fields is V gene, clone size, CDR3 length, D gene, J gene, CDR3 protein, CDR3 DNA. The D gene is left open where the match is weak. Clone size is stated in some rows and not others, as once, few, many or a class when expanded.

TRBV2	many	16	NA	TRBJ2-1	CATTRREGGSYNEQFF	TGTGCCACCACGAGGAGGGAAGGGGGCTCCTACAATGAGCAGTTCTTC
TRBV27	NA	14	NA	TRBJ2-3	CASSSRMRTDTQYF	TGTGCCAGCAGTTCGCGGATGCGAACAGATACGCAGTATTTT
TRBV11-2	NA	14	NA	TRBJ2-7	CASSLAIGSYEQYF	TGTGCCAGCAGCTTAGCAATAGGATCCTACGAGCAGTACTTC
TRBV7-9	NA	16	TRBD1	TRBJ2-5	CASSSRGQGAIETQYF	TGTGCCAGCAGCTCTAGAGGACAGGGGGCTATCGAGACCCAGTACTTC
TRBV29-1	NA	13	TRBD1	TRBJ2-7	CSVEGRQGYEQYF	TGCAGCGTTGAAGGTAGACAGGGATACGAGCAGTACTTC
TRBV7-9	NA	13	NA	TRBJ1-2	CASSPGRSYGYTF	TGTGCCAGCAGCCCCGGACGGAGCTATGGCTACACCTTC
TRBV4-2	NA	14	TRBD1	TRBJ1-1	CASSLLTGGREAFF	TGTGCCAGCAGCCTCCTGACAGGGGGTAGGGAAGCTTTCTTT
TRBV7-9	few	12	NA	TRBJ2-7	CASSPTYYEQYF	TGTGCCAGCAGCCCCACATACTACGAGCAGTACTTC
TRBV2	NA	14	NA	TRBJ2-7	CASITQLTVYEQYF	TGTGCCAGCATAACCCAGTTAACCGTCTACGAGCAGTACTTC
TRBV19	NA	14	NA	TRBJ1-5	CASSKQERNQPQHF	TGTGCCAGTAGTAAGCAGGAAAGGAATCAGCCCCAGCATTTT
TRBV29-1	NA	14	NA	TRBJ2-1	CSVEVRGPRVEQFF	TGCAGCGTTGAAGTCCGCGGGCCTCGGGTTGAGCAGTTCTTC
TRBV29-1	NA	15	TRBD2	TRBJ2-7	CSVEDVAGRTYEQYF	TGCAGCGTTGAGGACGTAGCGGGACGAACCTACGAGCAGTACTTC
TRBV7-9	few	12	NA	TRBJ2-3	CASRPSTDTQYF	TGTGCCAGCAGACCTAGCACAGATACGCAGTATTTT
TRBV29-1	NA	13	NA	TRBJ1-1	CSVGGGANTEAFF	TGCAGCGTTGGTGGGGGAGCGAACACTGAAGCTTTCTTT
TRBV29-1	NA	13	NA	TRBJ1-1	CSALVGGGTEAFF	TGCAGCGCATTGGTGGGGGGAGGTACTGAAGCTTTCTTT
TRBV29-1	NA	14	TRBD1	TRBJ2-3	CSVDDGQGGDTQYF	TGCAGCGTTGATGATGGACAGGGTGGAGATACGCAGTATTTT